Each of the 21 T cell receptor beta chains below was sequenced from the same sample in a study of blood T cell repertoires in COVID-19 (dated by TCRdb to 2020 to 2022). The library was generated by the immunoSEQ multiplex PCR assay. Entries here come from immuneACCESS through TCRdb and include only in-frame sequences with V and J called. Some clones fail to appear in such tables; in the studies checked, an unresolved V gene covers under half of the shortfall, and the cause of the remainder is unknown. This sample gives about 140,000 clones in total; over 70% of them show up just once. Jointly, the top ten make up roughly a tenth of the sample. The sequencing sample was made of peripheral blood. These receptors originate from a man aged 60-69 years with active or convalescent COVID-19.

The chain uses TRBV30 and TRBJ1-5, with TRBD1 identical over 8 bases. CDR1 and CDR2 (germline): GTSNPN, SVGIG (reference sequence). This CDR3 has 15 residues. Trimming at V came to 5 bases and at J to 4 bases, leaving 10 bases not matched to a gene. The CDR3 DNA follows: TGTGCCTGGGGCCTACGGACAGGGCCTAATCAGCCCCAGCATTTT. Its translation is CAWGLRTGPNQPQHF.

For this clone: One end of the junction varies from germline; a read error may be responsible. CDR3: CASNQDVSVRYNEQFF. CDR3 sequence (DNA): TGTGCCAGCAACCAAGATGTGTCCGTGCGGTACAATGAGCAGTTCTTC. The chain carries TRBV4-2 and TRBJ2-1, with D unclear. Germline CDR1 LGHNA, CDR2 YNFKEQ. CDR3 length equals 16 residues.

The chain employs TRBV9 and TRBJ2-5; 9 nucleotides agree with TRBD2. Germline lookup yields CDR1 SGDLS and CDR2 YYNGEE. The trim removed 3 bases at V and 1 base at J, leaving 1 base unmatched. The CDR3 is 14 residues long. CDR3 sequence reads: CASSASGAQETQYF. The CDR3, as DNA: TGTGCCAGCAGCGCTAGCGGGGCCCAAGAGACCCAGTACTTC. Full variable domain (missing parts from reference TRBV9 and TRBJ2-5): DSGVTQTPKHLITATGQRVTLRCSPRSGDLSVYWYQQSLDQGLQFLIQYYNGEERAKGNILERFSAQQFPDLHSELNLSSLELGDSALYFCASSASGAQETQYFGPGTRLLVL.

This chain connects TRBV9 to TRBJ2-1; the match to TRBD1 covers 8 bases. The CDR3 consists of 13 residues. CDR1 is SGDLS and CDR2 is YYNGEE in the germline V gene. V lost 0 bases, J lost 8 bases, and 1 base stayed unmatched. The CDR3 protein is CASSVDRGDEQFF. The CDR3 coding sequence is TGTGCCAGCAGCGTAGACAGGGGGGATGAGCAGTTCTTC.

The table lists this clone with a count of one. The J gene is TRBJ2-1, the V gene TRBV27; no definite D call. Germline V lookup: CDR1 MNHEY, CDR2 SMNVEV (reference sequence). Trimming cost V 3 bases and J 1 base, with 7 bases left between them. This CDR3 has 14 residues. The CDR3 here is CASSFFQSYNEQFF. CDR3 nucleotide sequence: TGTGCCAGCAGTTTTTTCCAGTCCTACAATGAGCAGTTCTTC.

The chain has TRBV7-6 and TRBJ2-3; 10 bases align to TRBD2. After removal of 6 bases from V and 0 bases from J, the junction contained 6 bases not matched to a gene. The CDR3 runs 16 residues. Germline values: CDR1 SGHVS, CDR2 FNYEAQ. CDR3 sequence reads: CASSRLAGGSTDTQYF. CDR3 coding DNA: TGTGCCAGCAGTCGACTAGCGGGTGGTAGCACAGATACGCAGTATTTT.

V gene TRBV5-6 combines with J gene TRBJ2-4, with D maybe TRBD2 (6 bases). The germline gives CDR1 SGHDT, CDR2 YYEEEE. Trimming took off 3 bases at V and 0 bases at J, with 16 bases between the two ends. The CDR3 has 17 residues. Here the CDR3 DNA reads TGTGCCAGCAGCTCCTACGCGAGGAGGGTAGCCAAAAACATTCAGTACTTC. Its translation: CASSSYARRVAKNIQYF.

The J gene is TRBJ1-4, the V gene TRBV23-1, with D possibly TRBD1 on 5 matching bases. Being an ORF, TRBV23-1 has a function that is uncertain. The CDR3 runs to 16 residues. Trimming shortened V by 2 bases and J by 6 bases, and 16 bases separated the two germline ends. The CDR3 is CASSQAPQANYEKLFF. For the CDR3, the DNA is TGCGCCAGCAGTCAAGCTCCACAGGCGAATTATGAAAAACTGTTTTTT.

This rearrangement joins TRBV3-1 (or the pseudogene TRBV3-2) to TRBJ2-7; 8 nucleotides align to TRBD2. CDR1 LGHDT and CDR2 YNNKEL come from the germline V gene (reference sequence). There are 17 residues in the CDR3. Unmatched junction bases numbered 13, after V lost 0 bases and J lost 6 bases. CDR3 amino acids: CASSQDFGTSRMGEQYF. CDR3 nucleotides: TGTGCCAGCAGCCAAGATTTCGGGACTAGTCGAATGGGCGAGCAGTACTTC.

On this clone: Germline and junction disagree at one end, which may indicate a read error. This chain connects TRBV7-7 to TRBJ2-2, with TRBD1 matching 7 bases. This CDR3 is 14 amino acids long. Germline V CDR1 and CDR2: SSHAT, FNYEAQ (reference sequence). In nucleotides, the CDR3 is TGTGCTAGCAGCCCACAGGGGAGATCCGGGGAGCTGTTTTTT. Translated: CASSPQGRSGELFF.

The rearrangement joins TRBV28 to TRBJ1-5; D might be TRBD1 (6 bases). The CDR3 length is 15 residues. CDR1 and CDR2 (germline): MDHEN, SYDVKM. Trimming pared 4 bases from V and 3 bases from J, leaving 13 bases between. The CDR3 region has the DNA TGTGCCAGCAGTTCCATCGACAGGCTCAATCAGCCCCAGCATTTT. This translates into CASSSIDRLNQPQHF.

The rearrangement joins TRBV25-1 to TRBJ2-1, with D unresolved. The germline V gene encodes CDR1 MGHDK and CDR2 SYGVNS. This CDR3 spans 11 amino acids. V was shortened by 4 bases and J by 8 bases, with 6 bases between the two germline ends. The CDR3 DNA is TGTGCCAGCAGTGTAATAGATGAGCAGTTCTTC. Protein product: CASSVIDEQFF.

V and J are TRBV28 and TRBJ1-6, with no clear D. V lost 3 bases to trimming and J lost 5 bases, with 2 bases between them. The CDR3 totals 12 residues. Germline V lookup: CDR1 MDHEN, CDR2 SYDVKM. Written as DNA, the CDR3 is TGTGCCAGCAGTTTCGATAATTCACCCCTCCACTTT. Protein sequence: CASSFDNSPLHF.

V gene TRBV18 combines with J gene TRBJ2-7; D not certain. The germline gives CDR1 KGHSH, CDR2 LQKENI. The CDR3 loop spans 14 amino acids. V was pared by 1 base and J by 2 bases, with 9 bases between. The CDR3 DNA sequence: TGTGCCAGCTCACCACTCGAGCTAGCCTACGAGCAGTACTTC. This translates into CASSPLELAYEQYF.

As DNA, the CDR3 is TGTGCCAGCAGCCAAGATTCCCGGCAGGGGGGGAACACTGAAGCTTTCTTT. Translation gives CASSQDSRQGGNTEAFF. The rearrangement uses TRBV4-2 and TRBJ1-1; 7 bases are a match to TRBD1. The CDR3 length is 17 residues. Germline loops: CDR1 LGHNA, CDR2 YNFKEQ. The junction had 8 bases not matched to a gene; V was cut back by 0 bases and J by 1 base.

The V call is TRBV7-2, the J call TRBJ1-1; possibly TRBD1 for D (6 bases). V dropped 3 bases and J dropped 12 bases, with 11 bases sitting between them. Germline V gene sequence: CDR1 SGHTA, CDR2 FQGNSA. The CDR3 is made up of 11 amino acids. As DNA, the CDR3 is TGTGCCAGCAGCTTCGACAGGCTTTCTTTCTTT. It yields the protein CASSFDRLSFF.

V gene TRBV27 combines with J gene TRBJ2-5; maybe TRBD1 (5 bases). Trimming removed 4 bases at V and 5 bases at J, with 17 bases between. In germline, CDR1 is MNHEY, CDR2 SMNVEV (reference sequence). The CDR3 has 15 amino acids. This chain's CDR3 is CASSSGQVKEETQYF. Here the CDR3 DNA reads TGTGCCAGCAGTTCCGGACAAGTGAAGGAGGAGACCCAGTACTTC.

This clone has only one observation. V is TRBV18 and J is TRBJ2-5; D gene uncertain. Germline V gene data show CDR1 as KGHSH and CDR2 as LQKENI. V lost 3 bases and J 2 bases, leaving 7 bases between the germline ends. The CDR3 is 13 residues long. This chain's CDR3 is CASSPVRQETQYF. CDR3 coding DNA: TGTGCCAGCTCACCGGTCAGACAAGAGACCCAGTACTTC.

The chain is built from TRBV18 and TRBJ2-2, with D possibly being TRBD2 (5 bases). Trimming removed 3 bases from V and 0 bases from J, with 14 bases in between. The CDR3 covers 17 residues. Germline V gene data show CDR1 as KGHSH and CDR2 as LQKENI. The CDR3 DNA is TGTGCCAGCTCACCCCCCGCGGGCGCATCGAACACCGGGGAGCTGTTTTTT. It translates to CASSPPAGASNTGELFF.

The genes are TRBV14 and TRBJ1-6, with a weak D call TRBD1 (6 bases). V was shortened by 8 bases and J by 10 bases, with 15 bases between the two germline ends. The germline gives CDR1 SGHDN, CDR2 FVKESK. CDR3 size: 13 residues. The CDR3 sequence is CASGQFANSPLHF. In DNA form, the CDR3 reads TGTGCCAGCGGACAGTTCGCAAACTCACCCCTCCACTTT.

The rearrangement links TRBV11-3 to TRBJ2-5, with a weak D call TRBD2 (6 bases). Trimming took off 1 base at V and 0 bases at J, with 15 bases between the two ends. Germline V lookup: CDR1 SGHNT, CDR2 YENEEA. This CDR3 has 17 residues. The CDR3 DNA reads as TGTGCCAGCAGCTTAGCCCCGCTTTGCGGGGACCAAGAGACCCAGTACTTC. Protein: CASSLAPLCGDQETQYF.